This T cell receptor beta chain stems from a study of T-cell reconstitution after alpha-beta-depleted transplantation in children. Preparation of the TCRbeta library involved a method that used unique molecular identifiers. Using its own MiXCR run on the PCR reads, TCRdb lists one record per CDR3 protein. The sample holds 350,000 to 400,000 distinct CDR3 sequences; about 14% are singletons and the top ten take 4% to 5.5%. The CDR3 covers 13 residues. Trimming cost V 6 bases and J 5 bases, with 16 bases left between them. Germline V gives CDR1 SQVTM, CDR2 ANQGSEA. This clonotype was recorded at least ten times.

The material was PBMCs, obtained from the stem cell graft. This sequence originates from a human donor who donated a stem cell graft to a child with Fanconi anemia. The chain uses TRBV29-1 and TRBJ1-2, with D perhaps TRBD1 (5 bases). CDR3 bases: TGCAGCGTCGCCCTGGGACTGGATTATGGCTACACCTTC. As protein: CSVALGLDYGYTF.